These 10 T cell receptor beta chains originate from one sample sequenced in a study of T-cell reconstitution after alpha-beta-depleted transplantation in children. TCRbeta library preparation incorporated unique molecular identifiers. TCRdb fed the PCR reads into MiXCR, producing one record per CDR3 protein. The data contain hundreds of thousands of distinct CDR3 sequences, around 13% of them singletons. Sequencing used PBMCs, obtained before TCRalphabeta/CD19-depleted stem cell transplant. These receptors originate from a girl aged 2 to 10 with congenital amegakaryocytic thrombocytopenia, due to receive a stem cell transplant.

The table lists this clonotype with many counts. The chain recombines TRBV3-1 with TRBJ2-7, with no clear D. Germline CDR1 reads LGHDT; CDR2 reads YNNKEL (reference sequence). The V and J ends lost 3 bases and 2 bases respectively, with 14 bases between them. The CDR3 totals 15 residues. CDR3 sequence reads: CASSHMGLSAYEQYF. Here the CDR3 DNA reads TGTGCCAGCAGCCACATGGGGTTGTCGGCCTACGAGCAGTACTTC.

CDR3 amino acids: CASSLMAGSSYNEQFF. The CDR3 DNA reads as TGTGCCAGCAGCTTAATGGCGGGGAGCTCCTACAATGAGCAGTTCTTC. This sequence joins TRBV7-2 and TRBJ2-1; D is perhaps TRBD2 (6 bases). V was shortened by 2 bases and J by 0 bases, with 11 bases between the two germline ends. The CDR3 has 16 amino acids. Germline CDR1 reads SGHTA; CDR2 reads FQGNSA.

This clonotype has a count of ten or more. The CDR3 reads CASSFEGSSYEQYF. The CDR3 bases are TGTGCCAGCAGTTTTGAAGGGTCTAGCTACGAGCAGTACTTC. The chain employs TRBV12-3 or TRBV12-4 and TRBJ2-7; no clear D. V lost 3 bases and J 3 bases, leaving 12 bases between the germline ends. This CDR3 comprises 14 residues.

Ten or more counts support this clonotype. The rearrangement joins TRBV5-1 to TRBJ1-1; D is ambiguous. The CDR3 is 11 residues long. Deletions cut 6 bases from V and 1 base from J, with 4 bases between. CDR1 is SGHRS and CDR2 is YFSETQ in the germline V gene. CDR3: CASTSNTEAFF. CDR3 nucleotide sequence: TGCGCCAGCACCTCGAACACTGAAGCTTTCTTT.

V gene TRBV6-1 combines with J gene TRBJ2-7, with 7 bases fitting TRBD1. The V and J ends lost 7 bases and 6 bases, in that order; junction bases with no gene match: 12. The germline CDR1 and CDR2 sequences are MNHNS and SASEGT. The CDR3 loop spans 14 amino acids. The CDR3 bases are TGTGCCAGCACTGGGACAGACGCCTGGGTCGAGCAGTACTTC. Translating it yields CASTGTDAWVEQYF.

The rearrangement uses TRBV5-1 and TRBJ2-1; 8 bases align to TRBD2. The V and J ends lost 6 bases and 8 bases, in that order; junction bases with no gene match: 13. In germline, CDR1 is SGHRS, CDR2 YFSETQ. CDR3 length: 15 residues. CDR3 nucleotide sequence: TGCGCCAGCACCTTTGGTCTAGCGGGTACCTATGAGCAGTTCTTC. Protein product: CASTFGLAGTYEQFF.

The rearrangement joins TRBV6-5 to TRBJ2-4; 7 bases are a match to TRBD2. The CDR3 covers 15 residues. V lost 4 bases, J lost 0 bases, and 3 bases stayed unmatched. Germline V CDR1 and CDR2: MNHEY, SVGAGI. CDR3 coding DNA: TGTGCCAGCAGTTGGGGGGGACTAGCCAAAAACATTCAGTACTTC. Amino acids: CASSWGGLAKNIQYF.

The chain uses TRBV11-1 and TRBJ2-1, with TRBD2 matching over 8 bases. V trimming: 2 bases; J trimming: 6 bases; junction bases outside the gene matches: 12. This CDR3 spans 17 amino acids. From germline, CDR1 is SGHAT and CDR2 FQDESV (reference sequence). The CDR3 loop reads CASSLLGLAGLVNEQFF. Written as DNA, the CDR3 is TGTGCCAGCAGCTTACTCGGGCTAGCGGGCTTAGTCAATGAGCAGTTCTTC.

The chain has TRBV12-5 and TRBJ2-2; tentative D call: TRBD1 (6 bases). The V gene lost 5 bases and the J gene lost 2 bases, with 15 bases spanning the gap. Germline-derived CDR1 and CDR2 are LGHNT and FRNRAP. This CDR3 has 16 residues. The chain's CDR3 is CASGPTGYINTGELFF. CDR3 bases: TGTGCTAGTGGTCCGACAGGATATATAAACACCGGGGAGCTGTTTTTT.

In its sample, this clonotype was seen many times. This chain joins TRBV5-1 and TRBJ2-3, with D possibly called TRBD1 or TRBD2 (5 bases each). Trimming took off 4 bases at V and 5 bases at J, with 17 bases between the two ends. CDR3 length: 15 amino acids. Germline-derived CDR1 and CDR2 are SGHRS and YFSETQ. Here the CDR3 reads CASSLGEPTGDTQYF. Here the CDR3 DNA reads TGCGCCAGCAGCCTGGGGGAGCCCACAGGAGATACGCAGTATTTT. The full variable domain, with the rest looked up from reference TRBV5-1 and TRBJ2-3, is KAGVTQTPRYLIKTRGQQVTLSCSPISGHRSVSWYQQTPGQGLQFLFEYFSETQRNKGNFPGRFSGRQFSNSRSEMNVSTLELGDSALYLCASSLGEPTGDTQYFGPGTRLTVL.